The rows below give T cell receptor beta chains drawn from one sample of a study of blood T cell repertoires in COVID-19. The assay was immunoSEQ multiplex PCR, and TCRdb's table has in-frame clones only and misses some. The sample has around 170,000 clones; around 80% are singletons. The sample taken for sequencing was peripheral blood. The origin of the receptors is a man aged 25 to 40 with active or convalescent COVID-19. CDR3s include the opening cysteine and the closing phenylalanine or tryptophan. The D gene is left open where the match is weak. Clone size is shown for a subset of rows, as once, few, many or a class of expanded clone.

size: once
length: 13
D: TRBD2
J: TRBJ2-2
V: TRBV3-1/TRBV3-2
DNA: TGTGCCAGCAGACGAAACGGCGGGAGCGAGCTGTTTTTT
CDR3: CASRRNGGSELFF

size: .
length: 15
D: .
J: TRBJ2-7
V: TRBV23-1
DNA: TGCGCCAGCAGTCCTCCTTTGACAGGAACCTACGAGCAGTACTTC
CDR3: CASSPPLTGTYEQYF

size: few
length: 13
D: .
J: TRBJ2-7
V: TRBV2
DNA: TGTGCCAGCAGTTACTTGGGCGCCCACGAGCAGTACTTC
CDR3: CASSYLGAHEQYF

size: once
length: 15
D: TRBD1
J: TRBJ1-4
V: TRBV19
DNA: TGTGCCAGTAGTATAAGGGGGCAGATTAATGAAAAACTGTTTTTT
CDR3: CASSIRGQINEKLFF

size: .
length: 15
D: TRBD1
J: TRBJ1-2
V: TRBV7-9
DNA: TGTGCCAGCAGCTTGGGACAGGATCCCTCCTATGGCTACACCTTC
CDR3: CASSLGQDPSYGYTF

size: .
length: 18
D: .
J: TRBJ1-3
V: TRBV9
DNA: TGTGCCAGCAGCCCGGGTCGGGGTAGGGTGAGCTCTGGAAACACCATATATTTT
CDR3: CASSPGRGRVSSGNTIYF

size: few
length: 14
D: TRBD1
J: TRBJ2-5
V: TRBV6-5
DNA: TGTGCCAGCAGTTACTCGGACAGGGATGAGACCCAGTACTTC
CDR3: CASSYSDRDETQYF

size: .
length: 16
D: .
J: TRBJ1-5
V: TRBV19
DNA: TGTGCCAGTAGATGGGGGGACGGGGATAGCAATCAGCCCCAGCATTTT
CDR3: CASRWGDGDSNQPQHF

size: once
length: 13
D: TRBD1
J: TRBJ2-7
V: TRBV6-5
DNA: TGTGCCAGCATTGGGGCAGGGGGCTACGAGCAGTACTTC
CDR3: CASIGAGGYEQYF

size: .
length: 15
D: .
J: TRBJ2-7
V: TRBV7-2
DNA: TGTGCCAGCAGCTTACTTGGTACTAAGGGGTACGAGCAGTACTTC
CDR3: CASSLLGTKGYEQYF

size: .
length: 12
D: .
J: TRBJ1-6
V: TRBV29-1
DNA: TGCAGCGTGTGGACTGAGGGCTCACCCCTCCACTTT
CDR3: CSVWTEGSPLHF

size: .
length: 16
D: .
J: TRBJ1-4
V: TRBV7-9
DNA: TGTGCCAGCAGTCGGCAGGGCTCGGCAACTAATGAAAAACTGTTTTTT
CDR3: CASSRQGSATNEKLFF

size: few
length: 12
D: .
J: TRBJ1-1
V: TRBV24-1
DNA: TGTGCCACCAGTGATACTAACACTGAAGCTTTCTTT
CDR3: CATSDTNTEAFF

size: few
length: 13
D: TRBD1
J: TRBJ1-2
V: TRBV10-2
DNA: TGCGCCAGCAGTGAGTCTGCGGCAGGGGGCGAGACCTTC
CDR3: CASSESAAGGETF

size: .
length: 15
D: .
J: TRBJ2-3
V: TRBV5-1
DNA: TGCGCCAGCAGCGTTCAGTCTAGCGAAACAGATACGCAGTATTTT
CDR3: CASSVQSSETDTQYF

size: .
length: 14
D: TRBD1
J: TRBJ2-2
V: TRBV6-4
DNA: TGTGCCAGCAGTGAACAGGGGCAAGCCGGGGAGCTGTTTTTT
CDR3: CASSEQGQAGELFF